This T cell receptor beta chain stems from a study of blood T cells in healthy people across ages. Findings of the study overall: Getting older went along with TCR beta diversity per million T cells dropping roughly linearly. Naive CD4+ cell counts and diversity both ran higher in long-lived than in aged donors.

Trimming removed 5 bases at V and 5 bases at J, with 21 bases between. CDR3 length: 17 residues. Germline-derived CDR1 and CDR2 are SGHVS and FQNEAQ. Sample-barcoded 5' priming and a J-beta primer mix drove a second PCR of roughly 7 to 11 cycles. A tag from a template-switch adaptor with 12 random nucleotides marked each cDNA molecule. The yield of each sample was at least 2.5 million CDR3-containing paired-end reads. TCRdb reprocessed the 5' RACE reads via MiXCR and lists one record per CDR3 protein. This sample has approximately 810,000 distinct CDR3 sequences, with more than 25% found just once. This clonotype was seen only a few times. The antigen is undetermined.

The sample taken for sequencing was blood. The chain employs TRBV7-8 and TRBJ1-4; perhaps TRBD1 as D (6 bases). The TCR originated in a woman older than 75 in good health. The CDR3 nucleotides are TGTGCCAGCAGCGGGCGGGGGGCGGATACCCCGAATGAAAAACTGTTTTTT. Its translation: CASSGRGADTPNEKLFF.